This T cell receptor (beta chain) was recorded in a study of shared clonotypes between healthy human individuals. Notes on the study in general: Deeper or shallower sequencing was expected to change how clonotypes are shared among donors. The small donor group covered limited genetic and exposure diversity.

In this sample, this clone turned up once. The antigen is not known. The study drew its donors from healthy HIV-negative adults without recent acute infections or vaccinations. In the original analysis: Filtering differed because ImmunoSEQ produced junction-only sequences that carried no quality scores. Clones were read by immunoSEQ multiplex PCR, and TCRdb kept only the in-frame ones, dropping some. V and J calls and clone size are as listed in that table; D and trimming were resolved from the DNA. In the table there are around 1,000,000 clones, 60% to 80% of which are singletons. The sequence was collected from a man in his late teens or twenties in good health. Some clones in this sample may be carry-over from other donors' samples. The source material was memory CD4+ T cells from PBMCs. Subset of the sample: CD45RA-negative fraction.

The CDR3 sequence is CASSQGTFQETQYF. The CDR3 DNA is TGTGCCAGCAGCCAGGGGACTTTTCAAGAGACCCAGTACTTC. V is TRBV7-8 and J is TRBJ2-5; D could derive from TRBD1 or TRBD2 (6 bases each). CDR3 length: 14 residues. With 5 bases removed from V and 2 bases from J, the gap between germline ends came to 12 bases. The V gene's germline CDR1 is SGHVS and CDR2 FQNEAQ.